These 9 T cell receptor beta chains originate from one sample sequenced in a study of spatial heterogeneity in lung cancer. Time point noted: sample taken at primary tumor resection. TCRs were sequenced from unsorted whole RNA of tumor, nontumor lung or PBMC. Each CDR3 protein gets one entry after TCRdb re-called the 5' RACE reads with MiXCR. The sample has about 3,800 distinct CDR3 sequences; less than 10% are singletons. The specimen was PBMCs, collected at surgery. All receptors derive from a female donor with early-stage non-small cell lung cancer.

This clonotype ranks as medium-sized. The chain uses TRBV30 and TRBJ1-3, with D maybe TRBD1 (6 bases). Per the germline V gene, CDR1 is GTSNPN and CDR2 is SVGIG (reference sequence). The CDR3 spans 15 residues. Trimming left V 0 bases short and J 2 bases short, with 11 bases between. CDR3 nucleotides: TGTGCCTGGAGTGTACTAGGGGGAACTGGAAACACCATATATTTT. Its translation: CAWSVLGGTGNTIYF.

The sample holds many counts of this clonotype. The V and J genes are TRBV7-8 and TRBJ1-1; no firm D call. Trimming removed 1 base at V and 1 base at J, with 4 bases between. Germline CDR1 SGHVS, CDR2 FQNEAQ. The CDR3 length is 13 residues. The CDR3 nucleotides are TGTGCCAGCAGCTTAGAAGGGAACACTGAAGCTTTCTTT. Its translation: CASSLEGNTEAFF.

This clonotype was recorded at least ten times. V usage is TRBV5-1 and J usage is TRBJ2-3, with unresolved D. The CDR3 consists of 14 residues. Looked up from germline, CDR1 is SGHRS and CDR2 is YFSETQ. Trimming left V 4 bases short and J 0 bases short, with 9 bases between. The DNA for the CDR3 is TGCGCCAGCAGCCGACTGACTAGCACAGATACGCAGTATTTT. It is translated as CASSRLTSTDTQYF.

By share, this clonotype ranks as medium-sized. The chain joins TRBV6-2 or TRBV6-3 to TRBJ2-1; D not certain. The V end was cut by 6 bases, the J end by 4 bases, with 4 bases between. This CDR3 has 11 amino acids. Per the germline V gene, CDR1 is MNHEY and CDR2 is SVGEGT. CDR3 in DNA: TGTGCCAGCAGCCAATACAATGAGCAGTTCTTC. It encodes CASSQYNEQFF.

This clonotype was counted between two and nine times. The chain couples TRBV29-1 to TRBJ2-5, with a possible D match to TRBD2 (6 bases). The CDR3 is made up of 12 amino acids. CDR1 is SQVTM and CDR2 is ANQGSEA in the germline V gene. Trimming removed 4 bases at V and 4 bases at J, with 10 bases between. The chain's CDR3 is CSVVVGGETQYF. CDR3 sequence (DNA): TGCAGCGTTGTGGTGGGGGGAGAGACCCAGTACTTC.

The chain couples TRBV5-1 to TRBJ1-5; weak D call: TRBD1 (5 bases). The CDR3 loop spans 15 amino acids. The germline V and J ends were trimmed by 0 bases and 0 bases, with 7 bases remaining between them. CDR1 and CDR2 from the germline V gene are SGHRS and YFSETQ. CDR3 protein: CASSLEGDSNQPQHF. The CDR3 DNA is TGCGCCAGCAGCTTGGAAGGGGATAGCAATCAGCCCCAGCATTTT.

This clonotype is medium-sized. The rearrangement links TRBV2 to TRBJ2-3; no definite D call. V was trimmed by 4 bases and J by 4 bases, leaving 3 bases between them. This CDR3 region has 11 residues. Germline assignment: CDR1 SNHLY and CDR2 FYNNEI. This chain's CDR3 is CASSVSDTQYF. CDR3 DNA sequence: TGTGCCAGCAGTGTCTCAGATACGCAGTATTTT.

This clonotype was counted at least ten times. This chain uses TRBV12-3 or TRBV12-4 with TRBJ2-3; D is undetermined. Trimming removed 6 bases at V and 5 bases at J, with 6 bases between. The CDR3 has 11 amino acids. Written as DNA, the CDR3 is TGTGCCAGCAGCGAAAGAGATACGCAGTATTTT. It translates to CASSERDTQYF.

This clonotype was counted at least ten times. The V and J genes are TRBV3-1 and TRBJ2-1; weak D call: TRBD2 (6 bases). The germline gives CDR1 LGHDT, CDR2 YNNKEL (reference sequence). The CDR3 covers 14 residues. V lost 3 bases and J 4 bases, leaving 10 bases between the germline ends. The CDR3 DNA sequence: TGTGCCAGCAGCCAGCGGGACCCTTACAATGAGCAGTTCTTC. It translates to CASSQRDPYNEQFF.